The text below deals with one TCR beta chain. In the original workflow: Counts of nucleated cells, estimated from reference gene primer amplification, were obtained. Profiling relied on immunoSEQ multiplex PCR, and the TCRdb table lists in-frame clones only, not all of them. V and J calls and clone size are as listed in that table; D and trimming were resolved from the DNA. The data contain some 250,000 clones, roughly 90% of them seen just once; the ten biggest clones take up 9.5% to 15%. During active infection, Seattle patients enrolled and were then monitored through disease. The record originates from a study of blood T cell repertoires in COVID-19. Study background: T cells, B-cell-depleted T cells, or PBMCs supplied cDNA or gDNA.

The CDR3 extends over 19 amino acids. V was trimmed by 5 bases and J by 6 bases, leaving 30 bases between them. Germline-derived CDR1 and CDR2 are SGHAT and FQNNGV. Sequencing was carried out using peripheral blood. The sequence was obtained from a woman aged 30 to 39 with COVID-19, enrolled during active disease. The V gene is TRBV11-2, the J gene TRBJ2-3; D is possibly TRBD2 (6 bases). In nucleotides, the CDR3 is TGTGCCAGCAGCCCCCCACGACCTGGGAGCCGGGGGACGGGGGATACGCAGTATTTT. Residues: CASSPPRPGSRGTGDTQYF.